This T cell receptor beta chain was found in a study of immune characteristics of hereditary and idiopathic chronic pancreatitis. Overall study results and limits: Hereditary and idiopathic cases differed in TRBV10, TRBV19, TRBV23 and TRBV5 usage. Versus controls, both chronic pancreatitis groups showed increased diversity and reduced clonality.

TCRdb's table, derived via immunoSEQ multiplex PCR, lists solely in-frame clones and lacks some. The repertoire holds around 1,900 clones, under 85% seen once, with roughly 48% in the top ten. By sample fraction, this clone is large. The target antigen is unknown. This sample also contains other DNA sequences that code for the same CDR3. Germline CDR1 and CDR2: SGHTA and FQGNSA. The germline V and J ends were trimmed by 5 bases and 0 bases, with 15 bases remaining between them. CDR3 length equals 16 residues. Total pancreatectomy with islet autotransplantation was the source of the chronic pancreatitis pancreas tissue.

This TCR was recovered from a human donor with chronic pancreatitis. The rearrangement links TRBV7-2 to TRBJ2-3, with a weak D call TRBD1 (7 bases). Sequenced: pancreas tissue with hereditary chronic pancreatitis. Here the CDR3 reads CASSPRQGGSTDTQYF. In DNA form, the CDR3 reads TGTGCCAGCAGCCCACGACAGGGAGGAAGCACAGATACGCAGTATTTT.